This TCR beta chain is from a study of T cell changes during pregnancy in multiple sclerosis. Here immunoSEQ multiplex PCR was the method, and the copy in TCRdb shows in-frame clones only, minus some. The table lists roughly 60,000 clones, around 90% of them singletons. CDR1 GTSNPN and CDR2 SVGIG come from the germline V gene (reference sequence). The CDR3 sequence is 14 residues long. V was pared by 2 bases and J by 0 bases, with 10 bases between. The chain recombines TRBV30 with TRBJ1-1; D is uncertain. The source is a female donor with multiple sclerosis, enrolled in a pregnancy study. The sample was peripheral blood, taken in the second trimester of pregnancy. The CDR3 sequence is CAWSQGLMNTEAFF. The CDR3 nucleotides read TGTGCCTGGAGTCAAGGACTCATGAACACTGAAGCTTTCTTT.